The next 22 T cell receptor beta chains were all read from a single sample in a study of blood T cell repertoires in COVID-19. Sequencing was performed with immunoSEQ multiplex PCR; in TCRdb, only in-frame clones are kept and a portion is missing. The sample has 230,000 or so clones, 88% seen once. Sequences were obtained from PBMCs or T cells enriched from blood (not recorded which). The receptors derive from a woman in her fifties or sixties with acute COVID-19.

The chain recombines TRBV28 with TRBJ1-5; TRBD1 agrees at 7 bases. The CDR3 loop spans 15 amino acids. Germline-derived CDR1 and CDR2 are MDHEN and SYDVKM. Losses at the gene ends were 3 bases for V and 7 bases for J; bases not matched to a gene: 9. The CDR3 reads CASSFNTGAGQPQHF. Written as DNA, the CDR3 is TGTGCCAGCAGTTTTAATACAGGGGCAGGGCAGCCCCAGCATTTT.

The chain combines TRBV28 with TRBJ1-2, with TRBD1 matching 9 bases. The CDR3 runs 17 residues. V trimming: 6 bases; J trimming: 3 bases; junction bases outside the gene matches: 14. From germline, CDR1 is MDHEN and CDR2 SYDVKM. The CDR3 DNA reads as TGTGCCAGCAGCCAAGGGGGACAGGGCTTATGGGACTATGGCTACACCTTC. This encodes CASSQGGQGLWDYGYTF.

The chain has TRBV11-2 and TRBJ2-7; 10 bases agree with TRBD2. The ends lost 1 base at V and 3 bases at J; junction bases unmatched: 9. The CDR3 totals 17 residues. From germline, CDR1 is SGHAT and CDR2 FQNNGV. CDR3 in amino acids: CASSLVIRLAGRYEQYF. CDR3 bases: TGTGCCAGCAGCTTAGTTATTCGACTAGCGGGCCGCTACGAGCAGTACTTC.

The gene calls are TRBV4-3 and TRBJ2-6; possibly TRBD2 for D (7 bases). V was trimmed by 2 bases and J by 13 bases, leaving 21 bases between them. Germline CDR1 LGHNA, CDR2 YSLEER. CDR3 size: 16 residues. The CDR3 DNA reads as TGCGCCAGCAGCCAATGGGCCCCCGCGGGGGCCGAGGTCCTGACTTTC. It yields the protein CASSQWAPAGAEVLTF.

The gene calls are TRBV5-1 and TRBJ2-1, with 13 bases that match TRBD2. Losses at the gene ends were 4 bases for V and 8 bases for J; bases not matched to a gene: 6. Germline V gives CDR1 SGHRS, CDR2 YFSETQ. There are 15 residues in the CDR3. CDR3 sequence reads: CASSRLAGGQYEQFF. The DNA for the CDR3 is TGCGCCAGCAGCAGACTAGCGGGAGGTCAGTATGAGCAGTTCTTC.

This clone showed up just once. The CDR3 sequence is CAVRGTVVNTEAFF. The CDR3 DNA reads as TGTGCCGTCCGGGGGACAGTCGTGAACACTGAAGCTTTCTTT. The rearrangement joins TRBV6-5 to TRBJ1-1; 7 bases fit TRBD1. The ends lost 11 bases at V and 0 bases at J; junction bases unmatched: 9. The germline V gene encodes CDR1 MNHEY and CDR2 SVGAGI. The CDR3 contains 14 residues.

The gene calls are TRBV30 and TRBJ2-5, with 8 bases that match TRBD2. Trimming at V came to 5 bases and at J to 5 bases, leaving 13 bases not matched to a gene. Germline CDR1 is GTSNPN and CDR2 is SVGIG (reference sequence). This CDR3 comprises 15 residues. CDR3 residues: CAWSTLAGVAETQYF. The CDR3 DNA sequence: TGTGCCTGGTCCACCCTAGCGGGCGTGGCGGAGACCCAGTACTTC. The variable domain in full, with the rest retrieved from reference TRBV30 and TRBJ2-5, is SQTIHQWPATLVQPVGSPLSLECTVEGTSNPNLYWYRQAAGRGLQLLFYSVGIGQISSEVPQNLSASRPQDRQFILSSKKLLLSDSGFYLCAWSTLAGVAETQYFGPGTRLLVL.

CDR3 bases: TGTGCCAGCTCACCACAAAACAGGGTTGCTCAGCCCCAGCATTTT. It specifies CASSPQNRVAQPQHF. The rearrangement uses TRBV18 and TRBJ1-5, with D possibly being TRBD1 (6 bases). Germline CDR1 and CDR2: KGHSH and LQKENI. The V gene lost 1 base and the J gene lost 6 bases, with 13 bases spanning the gap. This CDR3 is built from 15 residues. Together with reference TRBV18 and TRBJ1-5, the CDR3 gives the full variable domain: NAGVMQNPRHLVRRRGQEARLRCSPMKGHSHVYWYRQLPEEGLKFMVYLQKENIIDESGMPKERFSAEFPKEGPSILRIQQVVRGDSAAYFCASSPQNRVAQPQHFGDGTRLSIL.

The chain couples TRBV27 to TRBJ2-7, with D possibly matching TRBD1 (6 bases). This CDR3 contains 14 residues. The germline gives CDR1 MNHEY, CDR2 SMNVEV (reference sequence). V lost 4 bases to trimming and J lost 3 bases, with 13 bases between them. In nucleotides, the CDR3 is TGTGCCAGCAGTTGGGGGTTGGGACACTACGAGCAGTACTTC. Protein sequence: CASSWGLGHYEQYF.

The genes are TRBV27 and TRBJ1-6, with D possibly being TRBD1 (5 bases). The germline V gene has CDR1 MNHEY and CDR2 SMNVEV (reference sequence). The length of the CDR3 is 13 residues. V lost 1 base to trimming and J lost 14 bases, with 12 bases between them. The CDR3 is CASSLWTPSTLHF. CDR3 coding DNA: TGTGCCAGCAGTTTATGGACACCGTCCACCCTCCACTTT.

This chain links TRBV5-6 with TRBJ2-7; D might be TRBD1 (6 bases). CDR1 is SGHDT, CDR2 YYEEEE, per germline. The CDR3 contains 13 residues. The ends were cut back, 0 bases at V and 3 bases at J, with 7 bases in the middle. The CDR3 nucleotides read TGTGCCAGCAGCTTGGGACAGGTCTACGAGCAGTACTTC. It is translated as CASSLGQVYEQYF.

This sequence joins TRBV9 and TRBJ2-2, with TRBD1 as a possible D gene (5 bases). The CDR3 sequence is 18 residues long. V dropped 6 bases and J dropped 1 base, with 22 bases sitting between them. Germline CDR1 reads SGDLS; CDR2 reads YYNGEE. The CDR3 sequence is CASTALQMARVNTGELFF. Written as DNA, the CDR3 is TGTGCCAGCACCGCCCTCCAGATGGCCAGGGTGAACACCGGGGAGCTGTTTTTT.

The chain carries TRBV3-1 (or the pseudogene TRBV3-2) and TRBJ1-1, with D maybe TRBD1 (6 bases). Germline V CDR1 and CDR2: LGHDT, YNNKEL (reference sequence). This CDR3 has 16 residues. V was shortened by 4 bases and J by 6 bases, with 21 bases between the two germline ends. The chain's CDR3 is CASSPLRRGGNPEAFF. Here the CDR3 DNA reads TGTGCCAGCAGCCCCCTCCGTAGGGGGGGCAACCCTGAAGCTTTCTTT.

The CDR3: CASSLEAGNSYEQYF. CDR3 nucleotides: TGTGCCAGCAGCTTGGAAGCGGGCAACTCCTACGAGCAGTACTTC. The genes are TRBV5-8 and TRBJ2-7, with a possible D match to TRBD2 (6 bases). Germline V gives CDR1 SGHTS, CDR2 YDEGEE. The CDR3 is made up of 15 amino acids. V lost 0 bases to trimming and J lost 0 bases, with 10 bases between them.

This chain joins TRBV2 and TRBJ2-5; the match to TRBD2 covers 7 bases. The CDR3 spans 14 residues. After removal of 7 bases from V and 0 bases from J, the junction contained 5 bases not matched to a gene. Germline V lookup: CDR1 SNHLY, CDR2 FYNNEI. CDR3 sequence reads: CASKQGRDQETQYF. CDR3 nucleotides: TGTGCCAGCAAGCAAGGGAGGGACCAAGAGACCCAGTACTTC.

This chain connects TRBV7-3 to TRBJ2-1, with a weak D call TRBD1 (6 bases). The length of the CDR3 is 16 residues. Germline V gene lookup returns CDR1 SGHTA and CDR2 FQGTGA. Trimming stripped 5 bases from V and 2 bases from J, with 16 bases between. CDR3 in DNA: TGTGCCAGCAGCCCCCAGGGGACAAGAACCTACAATGAGCAGTTCTTC. Translation gives CASSPQGTRTYNEQFF.

This clone was seen once. CDR3 region: CASSPGLAGIADTQYF. The CDR3 bases are TGTGCCAGCAGCCCCGGACTAGCGGGAATCGCAGATACGCAGTATTTT. The chain couples TRBV7-3 to TRBJ2-3; 12 nucleotides agree with TRBD2. Germline assignment: CDR1 SGHTA and CDR2 FQGTGA. The CDR3 spans 16 residues. J gave up 4 bases and V 5 bases, and 7 bases lay outside the gene matches. Supplemented by reference TRBV7-3 and TRBJ2-3, the full variable domain reads GAGVSQTPSNKVTEKGKYVELRCDPISGHTALYWYRQSLGQGPEFLIYFQGTGAADDSGLPNDRFFAVRPEGSVSTLKIQRTERGDSAVYLCASSPGLAGIADTQYFGPGTRLTVL.

This chain links TRBV19 with TRBJ2-1; D is undetermined. Between the trimmed V and J ends, which lost 7 bases and 1 base, there was a span of 11 bases. Germline V gene lookup returns CDR1 LNHDA and CDR2 SQIVND (reference sequence). This CDR3 has 14 residues. CDR3 DNA sequence: TGTGCCAGTACCTCCCCAGCGTCCTACAATGAGCAGTTCTTC. Its protein product is CASTSPASYNEQFF.

The table lists this clone with a count of one. This chain links TRBV21-1 with TRBJ1-6. TRBV21-1 is designated a pseudogene. The CDR3 is made up of 13 amino acids. The chain's CDR3 is CASSKGGGIPLHF. In DNA form, the CDR3 reads TGTGCCAGCAGCAAAGGTGGGGGGATCCCCCTCCACTTT.

J is TRBJ1-5 and V is TRBV11-3; D not certain. V was clipped by 8 bases and J by 3 bases, with 26 bases between them. This CDR3 has 18 residues. In germline, CDR1 is SGHNT, CDR2 YENEEA. Written as DNA, the CDR3 is TGTGCCAGCCTAGATTTTTCCCCCTGGTCCCTAATCAATCAGCCCCAGCATTTT. Amino acids: CASLDFSPWSLINQPQHF.

This clone was seen a handful of times. V is TRBV5-4 and J is TRBJ1-1; TRBD1 matches at 7 bases. This CDR3 comprises 14 residues. Unmatched junction bases numbered 8, after V lost 3 bases and J lost 6 bases. Germline CDR1 reads SGHNT; CDR2 reads YYREEE (reference sequence). The CDR3 coding sequence is TGTGCCAGCAGCTACCGGGACAGATACGCTGAAGCTTTCTTT. As protein: CASSYRDRYAEAFF.

The J gene is TRBJ2-5, the V gene TRBV9; possibly TRBD1 for D (6 bases). The germline V gene has CDR1 SGDLS and CDR2 YYNGEE. V was shortened by 0 bases and J by 5 bases, with 11 bases between the two germline ends. The CDR3 has 14 residues. This CDR3 is CASSVGGGVETQYF. CDR3 nucleotide sequence: TGTGCCAGCAGCGTAGGAGGGGGTGTTGAGACCCAGTACTTC.